The T cell receptor beta chain under discussion was sequenced for a study of cytomegalovirus exposure and HLA in healthy donors. General study findings and limits: In a later analysis, a missense DCLRE1C variant was linked to TCR beta V- and J-gene trimming. In a later analysis, around 18,000 TCR beta sequences were associated with HLA alleles at 0.05 false discovery rate. There were a few CMV-associated chains whose specificity for CMV antigens was confirmed in vitro.

PCR primers comprised 60 Vbeta and 13 Jbeta primers. The method was immunoSEQ multiplex PCR; TCRdb's version includes in-frame clones alone and lacks a portion of them. The sample holds fewer than 85,000 clones, 80% to 90% seen once. Remarks on this clone: What it recognizes is unknown.

Germline CDR1 reads LNHDA; CDR2 reads SQIVND (reference sequence). This CDR3 spans 13 amino acids. V was clipped by 8 bases and J by 6 bases; unmatched bases: 8. The J gene is TRBJ2-5, the V gene TRBV19, with 8 positions matching TRBD1. The TCR originated in an older man in good health and CMV-seropositive. What was sequenced was PBMCs. In nucleotides, the CDR3 is TGTGCCAGTCAGCCTACAGGGGGAAAGACCCAGTACTTC. It encodes CASQPTGGKTQYF.